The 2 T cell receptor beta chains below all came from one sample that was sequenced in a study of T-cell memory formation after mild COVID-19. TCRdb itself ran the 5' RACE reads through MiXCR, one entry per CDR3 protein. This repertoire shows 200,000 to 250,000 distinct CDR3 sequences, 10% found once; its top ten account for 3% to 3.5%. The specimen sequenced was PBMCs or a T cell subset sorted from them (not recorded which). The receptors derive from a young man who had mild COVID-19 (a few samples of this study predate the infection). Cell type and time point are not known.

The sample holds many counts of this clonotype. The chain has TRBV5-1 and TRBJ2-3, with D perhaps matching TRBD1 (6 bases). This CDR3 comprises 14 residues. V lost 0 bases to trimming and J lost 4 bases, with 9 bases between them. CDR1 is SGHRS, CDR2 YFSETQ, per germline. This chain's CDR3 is CASSLETGPDTQYF. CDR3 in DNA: TGCGCCAGCAGCTTGGAGACAGGCCCAGATACGCAGTATTTT.

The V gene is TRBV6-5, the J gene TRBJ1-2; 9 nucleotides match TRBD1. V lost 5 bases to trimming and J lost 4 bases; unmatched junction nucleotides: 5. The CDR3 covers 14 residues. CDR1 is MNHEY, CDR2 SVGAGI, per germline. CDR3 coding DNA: TGTGCCAGCAGTAAGGACAGGGGATTCTATGGCTACACCTTC. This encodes CASSKDRGFYGYTF.